This T cell receptor beta chain was observed in a study of T cell repertoires in cytomegalovirus infection. Study-level information: It can be stated that public TCR beta signatures indicated CMV infection as well as a matching HLA type.

This clonotype was detected a few times. Its antigen is unidentified. The CDR3 runs to 13 residues. Trimming removed 6 bases at V and 15 bases at J, with 21 bases between. TCRdb re-called the reads through MiXCR, storing one row per CDR3 protein. The sample includes just over 300,000 distinct CDR3 sequences, roughly 16% of them seen just once. Whole-study results and caveats: Identification of carriers of CMV plus the relevant HLA was performed using cumulative public TCR beta family frequency. In two of eight donors, the top clonotype was HLA-C-restricted CMV-specific.

This sequence was found in a human donor in good health (CMV status not recorded). Some clones in this sample may be carry-over from other donors' samples. This chain links TRBV12-3 or TRBV12-4 with TRBJ2-1; a possible D gene is TRBD1 (6 bases). The sequenced sample was PBMCs. The CDR3 protein is CASRFPGHPRGFF. Here the CDR3 DNA reads TGTGCCAGCAGATTTCCGGGACACCCACGCGGGTTCTTC.